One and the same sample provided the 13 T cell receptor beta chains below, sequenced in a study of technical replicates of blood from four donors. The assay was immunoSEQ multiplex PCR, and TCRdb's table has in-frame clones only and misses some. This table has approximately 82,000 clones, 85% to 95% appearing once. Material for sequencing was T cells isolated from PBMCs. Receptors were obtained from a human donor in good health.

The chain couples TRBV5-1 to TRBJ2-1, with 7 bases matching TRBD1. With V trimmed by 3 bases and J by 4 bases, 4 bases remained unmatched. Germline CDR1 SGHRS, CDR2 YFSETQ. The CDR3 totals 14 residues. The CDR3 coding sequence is TGCGCCAGCAGCTCAGAGGGGGCTTACAATGAGCAGTTCTTC. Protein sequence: CASSSEGAYNEQFF.

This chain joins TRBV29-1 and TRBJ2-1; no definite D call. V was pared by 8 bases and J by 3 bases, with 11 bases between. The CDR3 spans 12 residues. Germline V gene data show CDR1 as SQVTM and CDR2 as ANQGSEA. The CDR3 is CSSEHGYNEQFF. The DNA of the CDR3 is TGCAGCTCTGAACATGGCTACAATGAGCAGTTCTTC.

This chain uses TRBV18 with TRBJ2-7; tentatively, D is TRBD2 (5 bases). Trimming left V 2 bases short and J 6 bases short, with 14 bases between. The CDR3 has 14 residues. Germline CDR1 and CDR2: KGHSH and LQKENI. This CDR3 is CASSPLSFEGEQYF. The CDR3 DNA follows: TGTGCCAGCTCACCATTATCGTTTGAGGGCGAGCAGTACTTC.

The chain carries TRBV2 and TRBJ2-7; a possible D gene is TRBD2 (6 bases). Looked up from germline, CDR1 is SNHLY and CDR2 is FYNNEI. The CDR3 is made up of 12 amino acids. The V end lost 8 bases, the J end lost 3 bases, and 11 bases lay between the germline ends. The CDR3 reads CASGGTFYEQYF. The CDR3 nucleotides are TGTGCCAGCGGAGGGACCTTCTACGAGCAGTACTTC.

CDR3 in amino acids: CASSSIRGRGANVLTF. The CDR3 DNA follows: TGTGCCAGCAGCTCCATCAGGGGGCGTGGGGCCAACGTCCTGACTTTC. This rearrangement joins TRBV11-2 to TRBJ2-6; TRBD1 matches at 8 bases. Germline V gene sequence: CDR1 SGHAT, CDR2 FQNNGV. CDR3 size: 16 residues. J gave up 3 bases and V 4 bases, and 5 bases lay outside the gene matches. The variable domain in full, completed from reference TRBV11-2 and TRBJ2-6, reads EAGVAQSPRYKIIEKRQSVAFWCNPISGHATLYWYQQILGQGPKLLIQFQNNGVVDDSQLPKDRFSAERLKGVDSTLKIQPAKLEDSAVYLCASSSIRGRGANVLTFGAGSRLTVL.

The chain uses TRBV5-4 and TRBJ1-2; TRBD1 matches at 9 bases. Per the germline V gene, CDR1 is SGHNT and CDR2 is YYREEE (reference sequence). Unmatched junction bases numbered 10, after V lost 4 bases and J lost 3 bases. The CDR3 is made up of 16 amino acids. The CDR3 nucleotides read TGTGCCAGCAGCGCCCCTACAGGGGGCTCTTACTATGGCTACACCTTC. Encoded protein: CASSAPTGGSYYGYTF.

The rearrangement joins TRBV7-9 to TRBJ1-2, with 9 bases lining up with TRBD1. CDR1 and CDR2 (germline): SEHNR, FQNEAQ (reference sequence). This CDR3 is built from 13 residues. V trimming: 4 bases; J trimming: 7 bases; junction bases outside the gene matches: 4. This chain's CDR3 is CASSSTGGGGYTF. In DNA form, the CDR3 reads TGTGCCAGCAGCTCTACAGGGGGCGGTGGCTACACCTTC.

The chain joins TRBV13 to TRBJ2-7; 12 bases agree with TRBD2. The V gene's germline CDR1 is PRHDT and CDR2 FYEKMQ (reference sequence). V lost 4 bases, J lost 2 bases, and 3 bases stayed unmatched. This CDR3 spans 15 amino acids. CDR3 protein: CASSWTSGKPYEQYF. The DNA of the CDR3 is TGTGCCAGCAGCTGGACTAGCGGGAAACCCTACGAGCAGTACTTC.

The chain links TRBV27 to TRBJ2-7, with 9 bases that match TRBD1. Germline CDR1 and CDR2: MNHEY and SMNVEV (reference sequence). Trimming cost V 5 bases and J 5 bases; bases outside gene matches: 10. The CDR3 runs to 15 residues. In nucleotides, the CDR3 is TGTGCCAGCAGTGACAGACCGGGACAGGGCCACGAGCAGTACTTC. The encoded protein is CASSDRPGQGHEQYF.

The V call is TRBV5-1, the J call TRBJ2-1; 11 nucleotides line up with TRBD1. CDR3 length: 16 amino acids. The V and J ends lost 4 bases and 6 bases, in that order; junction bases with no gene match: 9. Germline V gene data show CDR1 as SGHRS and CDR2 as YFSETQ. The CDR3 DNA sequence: TGCGCCAGCAGCCCGCTCTCGGGACAGGGGGGCAATGAGCAGTTCTTC. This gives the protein CASSPLSGQGGNEQFF.

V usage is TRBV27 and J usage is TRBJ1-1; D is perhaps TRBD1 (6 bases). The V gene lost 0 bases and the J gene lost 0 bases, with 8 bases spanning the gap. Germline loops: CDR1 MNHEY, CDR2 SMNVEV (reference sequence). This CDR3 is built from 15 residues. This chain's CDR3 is CASSLSDRMNTEAFF. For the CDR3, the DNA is TGTGCCAGCAGTTTATCGGACAGAATGAACACTGAAGCTTTCTTT.

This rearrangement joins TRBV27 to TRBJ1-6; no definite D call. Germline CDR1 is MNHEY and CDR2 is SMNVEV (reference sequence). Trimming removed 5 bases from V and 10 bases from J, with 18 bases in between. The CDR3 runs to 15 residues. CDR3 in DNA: TGTGCCAGCAGTCGGATCCCTCTATGGAGGTCACCCCTCCACTTT. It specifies CASSRIPLWRSPLHF.

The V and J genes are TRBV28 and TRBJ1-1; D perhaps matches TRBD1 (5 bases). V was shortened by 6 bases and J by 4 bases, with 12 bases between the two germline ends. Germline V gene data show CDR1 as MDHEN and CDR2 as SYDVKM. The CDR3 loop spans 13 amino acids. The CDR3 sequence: CASRQGGSTEAFF. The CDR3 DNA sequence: TGTGCCAGCAGGCAGGGAGGGTCCACTGAAGCTTTCTTT.